The source of this T cell receptor (beta chain) is a study of blood T cell repertoires in COVID-19. In the study overall: In each case, the material was cDNA or gDNA derived from T cells, B-cell-depleted T cells, or PBMCs.

Trimming cost V 4 bases and J 2 bases; bases outside gene matches: 8. CDR1 is SGHRS, CDR2 YFSETQ, per germline. The length of the CDR3 is 17 residues. Generated by immunoSEQ multiplex PCR, the TCRdb table keeps only in-frame clones and is missing some. The sample contains fewer than 350,000 clones, roughly nine tenths of which appear only once. Enrolled through a virtual design, the participants were between roughly 18 and 89 years of age and came from about two dozen US areas. Recovery meant two consecutive negative NP/OP PCR tests, professional clearance, or resolved symptoms. The sequencing input was PBMCs or T cells enriched from blood (not recorded which). This sequence joins TRBV5-1 and TRBJ2-6, with 8 bases that match TRBD1. The receptor was derived from a man aged 55 to 70 who had recovered from COVID-19. The CDR3, as DNA: TGCGCCAGCAGCCCGGGCGGACAGGGTCCTGGGGCCAACGTCCTGACTTTC. The encoded protein is CASSPGGQGPGANVLTF. The full variable domain, in which reference TRBV5-1 and TRBJ2-6 provide the parts outside the CDR3, is KAGVTQTPRYLIKTRGQQVTLSCSPISGHRSVSWYQQTPGQGLQFLFEYFSETQRNKGNFPGRFSGRQFSNSRSEMNVSTLELGDSALYLCASSPGGQGPGANVLTFGAGSRLTVL.